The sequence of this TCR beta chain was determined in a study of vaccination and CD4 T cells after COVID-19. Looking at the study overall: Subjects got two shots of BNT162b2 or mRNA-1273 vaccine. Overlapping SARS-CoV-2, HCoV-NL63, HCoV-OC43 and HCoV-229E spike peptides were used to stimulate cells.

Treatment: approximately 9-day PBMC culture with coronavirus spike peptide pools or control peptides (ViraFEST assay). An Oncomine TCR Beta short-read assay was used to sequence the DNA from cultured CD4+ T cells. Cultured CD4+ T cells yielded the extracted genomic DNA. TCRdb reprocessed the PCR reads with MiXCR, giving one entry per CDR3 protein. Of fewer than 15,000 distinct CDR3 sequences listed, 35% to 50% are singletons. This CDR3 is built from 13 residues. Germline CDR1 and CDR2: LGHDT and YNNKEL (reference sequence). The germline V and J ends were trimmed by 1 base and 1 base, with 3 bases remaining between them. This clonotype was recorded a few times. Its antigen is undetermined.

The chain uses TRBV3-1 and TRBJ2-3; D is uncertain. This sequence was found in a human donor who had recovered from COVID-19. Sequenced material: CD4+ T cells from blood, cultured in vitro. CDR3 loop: CASSQVGTDTQYF. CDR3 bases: TGTGCCAGCAGCCAAGTAGGCACAGATACGCAGTATTTT.